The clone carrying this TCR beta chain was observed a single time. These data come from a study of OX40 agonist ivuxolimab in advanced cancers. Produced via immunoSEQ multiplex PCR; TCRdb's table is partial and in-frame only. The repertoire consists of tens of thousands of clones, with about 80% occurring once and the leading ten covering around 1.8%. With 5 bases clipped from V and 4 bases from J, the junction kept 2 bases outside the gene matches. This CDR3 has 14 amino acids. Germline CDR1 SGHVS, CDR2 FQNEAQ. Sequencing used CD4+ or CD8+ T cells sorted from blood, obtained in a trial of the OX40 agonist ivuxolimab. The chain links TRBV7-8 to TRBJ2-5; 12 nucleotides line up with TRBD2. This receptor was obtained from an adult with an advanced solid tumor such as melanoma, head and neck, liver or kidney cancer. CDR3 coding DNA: TGTGCCAGCAGCCCTAGCGGGGGGGCAGAGACCCAGTACTTC. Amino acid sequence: CASSPSGGAETQYF.